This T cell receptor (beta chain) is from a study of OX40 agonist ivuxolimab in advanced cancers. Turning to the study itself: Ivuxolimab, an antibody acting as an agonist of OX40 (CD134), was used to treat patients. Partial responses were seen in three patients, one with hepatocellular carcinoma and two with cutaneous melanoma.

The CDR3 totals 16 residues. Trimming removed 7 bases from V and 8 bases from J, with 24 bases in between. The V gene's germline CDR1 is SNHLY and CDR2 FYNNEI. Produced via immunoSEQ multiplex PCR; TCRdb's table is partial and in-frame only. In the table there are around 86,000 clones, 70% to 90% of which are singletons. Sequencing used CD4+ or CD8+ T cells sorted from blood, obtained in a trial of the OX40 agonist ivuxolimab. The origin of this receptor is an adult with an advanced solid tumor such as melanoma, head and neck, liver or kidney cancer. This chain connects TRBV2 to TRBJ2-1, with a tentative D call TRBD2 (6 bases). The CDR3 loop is CASTAEGGGNWDEQFF. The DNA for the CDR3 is TGTGCCAGCACCGCCGAAGGAGGCGGGAATTGGGATGAGCAGTTCTTC. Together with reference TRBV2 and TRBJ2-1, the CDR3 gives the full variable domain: EPEVTQTPSHQVTQMGQEVILRCVPISNHLYFYWYRQILGQKVEFLVSFYNNEISEKSEIFDDQFSVERPDGSNFTLKIRSTKLEDSAMYFCASTAEGGGNWDEQFFGPGTRLTVL.